The TCR beta chain under discussion was sequenced for a study of blood T cells in healthy people across ages. Trimming shortened V by 5 bases and J by 8 bases, and 17 bases separated the two germline ends. Per germline, CDR1 DFQATT and CDR2 SNEGSKA (reference sequence). This CDR3 spans 13 amino acids. Each individual donor underwent a draw of about 9.9 milliliters of peripheral blood. Primers used in a second PCR of roughly 7 to 11 cycles were a sample-barcoded 5' primer and a J-beta primer mix. Sequencing recovered at least 2.5 million CDR3-containing paired-end reads from each sample. Via MiXCR, TCRdb re-called the 5' RACE reads, giving one row per CDR3 protein. The sample includes around 870,000 distinct CDR3 sequences, under 35% of them seen just once.

This receptor was identified in a woman of 80 years or more in good health. The chain has TRBV20-1 and TRBJ2-3; tentatively, D is TRBD2 (6 bases). Sequenced input: blood. The DNA for the CDR3 is TGCAGTGCTGGAGGTCCTACGGGACTTACGCAGTATTTT. It translates to CSAGGPTGLTQYF.